The 32 T cell receptor beta chains presented below share a single source sample, sequenced in a study of blood T cells in healthy people across ages. With a J-beta primer mix and a sample-barcoded 5' primer, a second PCR ran about 6 to 11 cycles. TCRdb processed the 5' RACE reads anew with MiXCR; each CDR3 protein has one entry. Of about 1.6 million distinct CDR3 sequences listed, around 35% are singletons. Sequences were obtained from blood. The receptor source for this set is a woman in her thirties in good health.

V usage is TRBV19 and J usage is TRBJ2-1; D is possibly TRBD1 or TRBD2 (5 bases each). V shed 5 bases and J shed 4 bases, with 12 bases lying between them. The germline gives CDR1 LNHDA, CDR2 SQIVND (reference sequence). CDR3 length: 14 amino acids. The DNA of the CDR3 is TGTGCCAGTAGTCCCCGGGACGAATACAATGAGCAGTTCTTC. It yields the protein CASSPRDEYNEQFF.

There are a few counts of this clonotype. The V gene is TRBV6-1, the J gene TRBJ2-7; D ambiguous. V lost 0 bases and J 2 bases, leaving 8 bases between the germline ends. CDR1 and CDR2 (germline): MNHNS, SASEGT. CDR3 length equals 14 residues. The CDR3 DNA is TGTGCCAGCAGTGAAGCTAACAGAACCTACGAGCAGTACTTC. Its protein is CASSEANRTYEQYF.

This clonotype has just a few counts. At one of its ends the junction is not consistent with the germline gene, which may arise from a read error. J is TRBJ2-6 and V is TRBV5-1, with D maybe TRBD1 (5 bases). CDR3 length: 15 amino acids. CDR1 is SGHRS, CDR2 YFSETQ, per germline. The CDR3 DNA reads TGTGCCAGCAGCCTGGCAGCCACTGGGGCCAACGTCCAGACTTTC. It yields the protein CASSLAATGANVQTF.

CDR3 DNA: TGTGCCAGCAGCTTGGTCCGTATCGGCGGGGTAAGCGAGCAGTACTTC. Translated: CASSLVRIGGVSEQYF. This chain joins TRBV5-6 and TRBJ2-7, with D tentatively TRBD2 (6 bases). Trimming cost V 0 bases and J 6 bases, with 19 bases left between them. This CDR3 region has 16 residues. Germline lookup yields CDR1 SGHDT and CDR2 YYEEEE.

On this clonotype: The junction departs from the called germline gene at one end, perhaps through a read error. This rearrangement joins TRBV7-6 to TRBJ2-3; D uncertain. This CDR3 has 13 amino acids. Germline values: CDR1 SGHVS, CDR2 FNYEAQ. This CDR3 reads CASSFMVTDTQYF. The CDR3 DNA is TGTGCCAGCAGCTTTATGGTCACAGACACGCAGTATTTT.

The chain carries TRBV9 and TRBJ2-2, with D hard to call. Germline CDR1 and CDR2: SGDLS and YYNGEE. V was trimmed by 3 bases and J by 2 bases, leaving 17 bases between them. The CDR3 consists of 17 residues. In nucleotides, the CDR3 is TGTGCCAGCAGCGAGGTCCCCCCGGGCGGCAACACCGGGGAGCTGTTTTTT. Translation: CASSEVPPGGNTGELFF.

The chain links TRBV4-1 to TRBJ1-4; D call uncertain. Germline V gives CDR1 MGHRA, CDR2 YSYEKL. The CDR3 runs 13 residues. Deletions cut 4 bases from V and 7 bases from J, with 10 bases between. Here the CDR3 reads CASSLPAGEKLFF. The CDR3, as DNA: TGCGCCAGCAGCCTACCTGCTGGTGAAAAACTGTTTTTT.

The chain joins TRBV27 to TRBJ2-2; TRBD1 aligns across 8 bases. CDR1 is MNHEY, CDR2 SMNVEV, per germline (reference sequence). Germline trimming cut 5 bases from V and 6 bases from J; bases unmatched to any gene: 8. This CDR3 region has 15 residues. The CDR3 DNA is TGTGCCAGCAGTCGGACAGGGCCGAGCGCCGGGGAGCTGTTTTTT. It specifies CASSRTGPSAGELFF.

The chain uses TRBV18 and TRBJ1-6; 7 nucleotides line up with TRBD1. V shed 3 bases and J 2 bases; nucleotides not matched to a gene: 19. Germline V gene data show CDR1 as KGHSH and CDR2 as LQKENI. The CDR3 sequence is 21 residues long. DNA of the CDR3: TGTGCCAGCTCACCGCGCCAGACAGGGTCGCTGGCGGGTGCCTATAATTCACCCCTCCACTTT. Protein: CASSPRQTGSLAGAYNSPLHF.

This clonotype has just a few counts. This chain connects TRBV20-1 to TRBJ2-3; 11 bases line up with TRBD2. Germline trimming cut 6 bases from V and 7 bases from J; bases unmatched to any gene: 9. In germline, CDR1 is DFQATT, CDR2 SNEGSKA (reference sequence). This CDR3 region has 14 residues. CDR3 DNA sequence: TGCAGTGCCACCCTAGCGGGGGGAAGAAATACGCAGTATTTT. Translated: CSATLAGGRNTQYF.

The sample holds a few counts of this clonotype. The V and J genes are TRBV7-9 and TRBJ2-7, with 10 bases that match TRBD1. CDR1 is SEHNR, CDR2 FQNEAQ, per germline (reference sequence). Germline trimming cut 5 bases from V and 2 bases from J; bases unmatched to any gene: 21. This CDR3 contains 20 residues. The CDR3 region is CASSPSIPDTGTGDPYEQYF. CDR3 DNA: TGTGCCAGCAGCCCCTCCATCCCAGACACCGGGACAGGGGACCCCTACGAGCAGTACTTC.

In its sample, this clonotype was seen a few times. The chain has TRBV20-1 and TRBJ2-5; D not resolved. The V end lost 4 bases, the J end lost 3 bases, and 6 bases lay between the germline ends. The CDR3 covers 11 residues. Germline CDR1 is DFQATT and CDR2 is SNEGSKA (reference sequence). The CDR3 nucleotides read TGCAGTGCTATAAAGAAAGAGACCCAGTACTTC. Residues: CSAIKKETQYF.

This clonotype was found many times. The chain recombines TRBV7-9 with TRBJ2-7, with 8 bases identical to TRBD1. Germline CDR1 and CDR2: SEHNR and FQNEAQ (reference sequence). This CDR3 has 14 amino acids. Germline trimming cut 4 bases from V and 5 bases from J; bases unmatched to any gene: 7. The CDR3 reads CASSSPDRAHEQYF. CDR3 sequence (DNA): TGTGCCAGCAGCTCACCGGACAGGGCCCACGAGCAGTACTTC.

The chain carries TRBV5-6 and TRBJ2-7; D remains ambiguous. Looked up from germline, CDR1 is SGHDT and CDR2 is YYEEEE. V was shortened by 4 bases and J by 1 base, with 15 bases between the two germline ends. The CDR3 has 15 amino acids. CDR3 DNA: TGTGCCAGCAGCCAAGGGCACACGCCTTCCTACGAGCAGTACTTC. Its protein product is CASSQGHTPSYEQYF.

This clonotype was observed a handful of times. J is TRBJ2-4 and V is TRBV6-1; D gene ambiguous. Germline V CDR1 and CDR2: MNHNS, SASEGT. The CDR3 is made up of 16 amino acids. With 3 bases removed from V and 0 bases from J, the gap between germline ends came to 12 bases. The CDR3 sequence: CASSDVLGLAKNIQYF. In nucleotides, the CDR3 is TGTGCCAGCAGTGATGTTCTGGGCTTAGCCAAAAACATTCAGTACTTC.

J is TRBJ2-2 and V is TRBV7-2, with 8 bases identical to TRBD2. With V trimmed by 1 base and J by 3 bases, 4 bases remained unmatched. This CDR3 has 16 amino acids. Germline V CDR1 and CDR2: SGHTA, FQGNSA. CDR3 coding DNA: TGTGCCAGCAGCTTAGTCGCGGGGGGCCACACCGGGGAGCTGTTTTTT. It is translated as CASSLVAGGHTGELFF.

This clonotype was seen more than once but under ten times. The chain couples TRBV20-1 to TRBJ2-7, with D maybe TRBD1 (6 bases). The V gene's germline CDR1 is DFQATT and CDR2 SNEGSKA (reference sequence). This CDR3 has 16 amino acids. V lost 0 bases and J lost 2, with 17 bases in between. The CDR3, as DNA: TGCAGTGCTAGAGATCCGCAGGGGAAGCGCGCCTACGAGCAGTACTTC. Its translation: CSARDPQGKRAYEQYF.

This clonotype was found a few times. The V call is TRBV30, the J call TRBJ1-1; no firm D call. Germline V gene sequence: CDR1 GTSNPN, CDR2 SVGIG (reference sequence). The CDR3 contains 11 residues. Trimming took 4 bases from V and 1 from J, leaving 4 bases between them. The CDR3 bases are TGTGCCTGGAATCAGAACACTGAAGCTTTCTTT. This codes for CAWNQNTEAFF.

This chain links TRBV9 with TRBJ2-1; the match to TRBD2 covers 14 bases. Germline V gene data show CDR1 as SGDLS and CDR2 as YYNGEE. Losses at the gene ends were 3 bases for V and 4 bases for J; bases not matched to a gene: 3. CDR3 length equals 16 residues. CDR3 protein: CASSGGLAGGYNEQFF. DNA of the CDR3: TGTGCCAGCAGCGGTGGACTAGCGGGGGGATACAATGAGCAGTTCTTC. Complete variable domain (other parts from reference TRBV9 and TRBJ2-1): DSGVTQTPKHLITATGQRVTLRCSPRSGDLSVYWYQQSLDQGLQFLIQYYNGEERAKGNILERFSAQQFPDLHSELNLSSLELGDSALYFCASSGGLAGGYNEQFFGPGTRLTVL.

This clonotype was counted only a few times. The chain is built from TRBV10-1 and TRBJ2-3; the D gene is possibly TRBD1 (6 bases). This CDR3 has 18 residues. Germline CDR1 and CDR2: WNHNN and SYGVQD (reference sequence). Trimming removed 2 bases at V and 0 bases at J, with 18 bases between. The CDR3 DNA sequence: TGCGCCAGCAGTGAGCGACAAACAGGGATCTCTAGCACAGATACGCAGTATTTT. Protein: CASSERQTGISSTDTQYF.

This clonotype has ten or more counts. The V and J genes are TRBV7-9 and TRBJ2-1, with 7 bases that match TRBD2. Germline CDR1 and CDR2: SEHNR and FQNEAQ (reference sequence). The ends lost 4 bases at V and 6 bases at J; junction bases unmatched: 3. This CDR3 is 13 amino acids long. The CDR3 here is CASSWTSVNEQFF. In DNA, the CDR3 is TGTGCCAGCAGCTGGACTAGTGTCAATGAGCAGTTCTTC.

The table lists this clonotype with a few counts. V is TRBV28 and J is TRBJ1-5, with D possibly matching TRBD1 (6 bases). The length of the CDR3 is 15 residues. In germline, CDR1 is MDHEN, CDR2 SYDVKM. Trimming removed 8 bases at V and 4 bases at J, with 18 bases between. The CDR3 protein is CASDTPDSPNQPQHF. For the CDR3, the DNA is TGTGCCAGCGACACCCCGGACAGCCCAAATCAGCCCCAGCATTTT.

The genes are TRBV13 and TRBJ2-3, with D possibly being TRBD2 (6 bases). The CDR3 has 21 amino acids. The germline V and J ends were trimmed by 3 bases and 6 bases, with 34 bases remaining between them. Germline CDR1 and CDR2: PRHDT and FYEKMQ (reference sequence). The chain's CDR3 is CASSFTPLSLPTGSRRDTQYF. The CDR3 coding sequence is TGTGCCAGCAGCTTTACCCCTCTGTCACTCCCGACCGGGAGTAGGAGGGATACGCAGTATTTT.

This clonotype came up a few times. J is TRBJ1-1 and V is TRBV7-9; TRBD1 agrees at 10 bases. Germline assignment: CDR1 SEHNR and CDR2 FQNEAQ (reference sequence). The CDR3 has 15 residues. The V gene end was trimmed by 5 bases and the J gene end by 6 bases; junction bases not matched to a gene: 9. The CDR3 loop reads CASSQLRDRGAEAFF. CDR3 nucleotides: TGTGCCAGCAGCCAGCTGCGGGACAGGGGTGCTGAAGCTTTCTTT.

In this sample, this clonotype turned up a few times. The genes are TRBV6-6 and TRBJ2-3; D unresolved. Trimming stripped 1 base from V and 4 bases from J, with 9 bases between. The germline V gene encodes CDR1 MNHNY and CDR2 SVGAGI (reference sequence). The CDR3 contains 14 residues. The CDR3 coding sequence is TGTGCCAGCAGTTACTATGTCCGATCAGATACGCAGTATTTT. Residues: CASSYYVRSDTQYF.

The rearrangement uses TRBV4-2 and TRBJ2-3; D unresolved. The CDR3 extends over 15 amino acids. The V gene's germline CDR1 is LGHNA and CDR2 YNFKEQ. V shed 4 bases and J shed 0 bases, with 11 bases lying between them. The CDR3 region is CASSLQRGSTDTQYF. DNA for the CDR3: TGTGCCAGCAGCCTTCAGAGAGGAAGCACAGATACGCAGTATTTT.

The chain has TRBV3-1 and TRBJ2-7, with 12 bases aligning to TRBD2. J gave up 3 bases and V 0 bases, and 6 bases lay outside the gene matches. Germline CDR1 is LGHDT and CDR2 is YNNKEL (reference sequence). The CDR3 is 17 residues long. Written as DNA, the CDR3 is TGTGCCAGCAGCCAAGATCTGCGACTAGCGGGAGTCTACGAGCAGTACTTC. Its translation: CASSQDLRLAGVYEQYF.

This chain links TRBV20-1 with TRBJ2-1; the match to TRBD2 covers 7 bases. The ends lost 5 bases at V and 1 base at J; junction bases unmatched: 11. Per germline, CDR1 DFQATT and CDR2 SNEGSKA (reference sequence). The CDR3 extends over 16 amino acids. CDR3 sequence (DNA): TGCAGTGCTTCCAGTTCACTAGCGCCTTCCTACAATGAGCAGTTCTTC. It specifies CSASSSLAPSYNEQFF.

This clonotype was observed many times. The chain joins TRBV4-1 to TRBJ2-7; no clear D gene. The CDR3 sequence is 13 residues long. Germline CDR1 and CDR2: MGHRA and YSYEKL. With 3 bases removed from V and 4 bases from J, the gap between germline ends came to 10 bases. CDR3 sequence reads: CASSQDGYYEQYF. The CDR3 coding sequence is TGCGCCAGCAGCCAGGACGGTTATTACGAGCAGTACTTC.

The gene calls are TRBV9 and TRBJ2-2; TRBD2 aligns across 9 bases. Trimming took 0 bases from V and 3 from J; bases not matched to a gene: 3. The V gene's germline CDR1 is SGDLS and CDR2 YYNGEE. The CDR3 is 16 residues long. The DNA of the CDR3 is TGTGCCAGCAGCGTAGGACTAGCGGATTACACCGGGGAGCTGTTTTTT. Protein: CASSVGLADYTGELFF.

This clonotype was counted a few times. A junction boundary mismatches the germline segment, possibly from a read error. V usage is TRBV20-1 and J usage is TRBJ2-3, with 7 positions matching TRBD1. Germline V CDR1 and CDR2: DFQATT, SNEGSKA (reference sequence). The CDR3 contains 14 residues. The CDR3 coding sequence is TGCAGTGCTAGAGACCCGGGTGGGACAGATACGCAGTGTTTT. Its translation is CSARDPGGTDTQCF.

This clonotype was observed a handful of times. The gene calls are TRBV15 and TRBJ2-7; 14 nucleotides match TRBD2. CDR1 is LNHNV, CDR2 YYDKDF, per germline (reference sequence). V gave up 0 bases and J gave up 7 bases; unmatched junction bases: 5. This CDR3 is 16 amino acids long. The CDR3 nucleotides read TGTGCCACCAGCAGAGATGGGACTAGCGGGGGTGGAGAGCAGTACTTC. Translation: CATSRDGTSGGGEQYF.